This is a list of T cell receptor beta chains from one sample in a study of T cells in Graves' hyperthyroidism and ophthalmopathy. Using its own MiXCR run on the multiplex PCR reads, TCRdb lists one record per CDR3 protein. The table has 400,000 or so distinct CDR3 sequences, about 14% seen once; the top ten hold around 28%. The source material was blood. Every receptor here comes from a man between 50 and 59 years old with Graves' ophthalmopathy. Each CDR3 is given with its conserved first and last residue. Fields, in order: V gene, J gene, D gene, clone size, CDR3 DNA, CDR3 protein. D genes are given only for firm matches. Some rows mark clone size as missing; the rest say once, few, many or name a class of expanded clone.

v_gene: TRBV20-1
j_gene: TRBJ2-4
d_gene: TRBD2
abundance: -
CDR3nt: TGCAGTGCAACTCCGGGACTAAATCAAAACATTCAGTACTTC
CDR3aa: CSATPGLNQNIQYF

v_gene: TRBV28
j_gene: TRBJ1-1
d_gene: -
abundance: -
CDR3nt: TGTGCCAGCGGGAGGGGGACAGAAGCTTTCTTT
CDR3aa: CASGRGTEAFF

v_gene: TRBV28
j_gene: TRBJ2-2
d_gene: TRBD1
abundance: many
CDR3nt: TGTGCCAGCAGCAGCGACAGGGGTAGGCGGGACACCGGGGAGCTGTTTTTT
CDR3aa: CASSSDRGRRDTGELFF

v_gene: TRBV20-1
j_gene: TRBJ2-3
d_gene: -
abundance: -
CDR3nt: TGCAGTGCTAGAGAGGGAGAGGGCCGTTTAGATACGCAGTATTTT
CDR3aa: CSAREGEGRLDTQYF

v_gene: TRBV6-1
j_gene: TRBJ2-7
d_gene: TRBD2
abundance: -
CDR3nt: TGTGCCAGCAGTACTCTAGCGGGGCCGAACTACGAGCAGTACTTC
CDR3aa: CASSTLAGPNYEQYF

v_gene: TRBV6-2/TRBV6-3
j_gene: TRBJ2-1
d_gene: TRBD2
abundance: few
CDR3nt: TGTGCCAGCAGTTACTCGAGGCAACTTTCTAGCGGGAGAGGCAATGAGCAGTTCTTC
CDR3aa: CASSYSRQLSSGRGNEQFF

v_gene: TRBV28
j_gene: TRBJ1-5
d_gene: -
abundance: -
CDR3nt: TGTGCCAGCAGTTCGACCAAAAAAAAGGGGCAGCCCCAGCATTTT
CDR3aa: CASSSTKKKGQPQHF

v_gene: TRBV20-1
j_gene: TRBJ2-7
d_gene: -
abundance: many
CDR3nt: TGCAGTGCTGACGATTCCGGGGGCTCCTACGAGCAGTACTTC
CDR3aa: CSADDSGGSYEQYF

v_gene: TRBV28
j_gene: TRBJ2-7
d_gene: -
abundance: many
CDR3nt: TGTGCCAGCACCTTCACAGGGGGGGGCGACGAGCAGTACTTC
CDR3aa: CASTFTGGGDEQYF

v_gene: TRBV5-1
j_gene: TRBJ1-6
d_gene: -
abundance: few
CDR3nt: TGCGCCAGCAGCTTGGAGGCAAGGGCAAATTCACCCCTCCACTTT
CDR3aa: CASSLEARANSPLHF

v_gene: TRBV15
j_gene: TRBJ2-7
d_gene: TRBD1
abundance: -
CDR3nt: TGTGCCACCAGCAGAGTTTTTTCTTCGACAGGGTTTCGGCCTGGCGACCGGTACGAGCAGTACTTC
CDR3aa: CATSRVFSSTGFRPGDRYEQYF

v_gene: TRBV30
j_gene: TRBJ2-1
d_gene: -
abundance: -
CDR3nt: TGTGCCTGGAGTGTGGGGGGGGGGGCTGGTTACAATGAGCAGTTCTTC
CDR3aa: CAWSVGGGAGYNEQFF

v_gene: TRBV3-1
j_gene: TRBJ1-6
d_gene: -
abundance: many
CDR3nt: TGTGCCAGCAGCCCACGGATAGATTCACCCCTCCACTTT
CDR3aa: CASSPRIDSPLHF

v_gene: TRBV19
j_gene: TRBJ2-1
d_gene: TRBD2
abundance: few
CDR3nt: TGTGCCAGTAGCCCCGGACTAGCGGGAGGACTGAGCTCCTACAATGAGCAGTTCTTC
CDR3aa: CASSPGLAGGLSSYNEQFF

v_gene: TRBV7-8
j_gene: TRBJ2-7
d_gene: TRBD2
abundance: few
CDR3nt: TGTGCCAGCAGCTCTTCTACCGGGAGGTCCGGGGAGCAGTACTTC
CDR3aa: CASSSSTGRSGEQYF

v_gene: TRBV29-1
j_gene: TRBJ2-4
d_gene: TRBD2
abundance: -
CDR3nt: TGCAGCGTTAAAAGGACTAGCGGGAGTATTGACATTCAGTACTTC
CDR3aa: CSVKRTSGSIDIQYF

v_gene: TRBV28
j_gene: TRBJ2-5
d_gene: -
abundance: -
CDR3nt: TGTGCCAGCAGTTTTGGGGACGTACAAGAGACCCAGTACTTC
CDR3aa: CASSFGDVQETQYF

v_gene: TRBV11-2
j_gene: TRBJ2-5
d_gene: TRBD2
abundance: -
CDR3nt: TGTGCCAGCAGCCGGACTAGCGGGAATCGAGAGACCCAGTACTTC
CDR3aa: CASSRTSGNRETQYF

v_gene: TRBV6-1
j_gene: TRBJ2-7
d_gene: -
abundance: many
CDR3nt: TGTGCCAGCAGTTACAGCGGTGGGACCGAGCAGTACTTC
CDR3aa: CASSYSGGTEQYF

v_gene: TRBV4-1
j_gene: TRBJ1-1
d_gene: TRBD1
abundance: few
CDR3nt: TGCGCCAGCAGCCAGGGAGCAGGGGGGAACACTGAAGCTTTCTTT
CDR3aa: CASSQGAGGNTEAFF

v_gene: TRBV27
j_gene: TRBJ2-5
d_gene: TRBD1
abundance: -
CDR3nt: TGTGCCAGCAGTCTTACCCGGGACAGGAAAGAGACCCAGTACTTC
CDR3aa: CASSLTRDRKETQYF

v_gene: TRBV9
j_gene: TRBJ2-1
d_gene: -
abundance: -
CDR3nt: TGTGCCAGCAGCGTACTGAATGGGGGTGAGCAGTTCTTC
CDR3aa: CASSVLNGGEQFF

v_gene: TRBV11-2
j_gene: TRBJ1-1
d_gene: -
abundance: many
CDR3nt: TGTGCCAGCAGCACTCAGGGGTCCACTGAAGCTTTCTTT
CDR3aa: CASSTQGSTEAFF

v_gene: TRBV9
j_gene: TRBJ2-1
d_gene: TRBD1
abundance: many
CDR3nt: TGTGCCAGCAGCGTAGAGGGACAGAGCTCCTACAATGAGCAGTTCTTC
CDR3aa: CASSVEGQSSYNEQFF

v_gene: TRBV30
j_gene: TRBJ1-1
d_gene: TRBD1
abundance: -
CDR3nt: TGTGCCTGGGGTCTTGACAGGGATGAAGCTTTCTTT
CDR3aa: CAWGLDRDEAFF

v_gene: TRBV10-3
j_gene: TRBJ1-5
d_gene: -
abundance: few
CDR3nt: TGTGCCATCAGTGAGACAGAATTTAGCAATCAGCCCCAGCATTTT
CDR3aa: CAISETEFSNQPQHF

v_gene: TRBV10-2
j_gene: TRBJ2-1
d_gene: -
abundance: -
CDR3nt: TGCGCCAGCAGCCGGGACTTAACATACAATGAGCAGTTCTTC
CDR3aa: CASSRDLTYNEQFF

v_gene: TRBV28
j_gene: TRBJ2-7
d_gene: TRBD2
abundance: many
CDR3nt: TGTGCCAGCAGTTCCCCGACTAGCGGGAGTTTTTCCTACGAGCAGTACTTC
CDR3aa: CASSSPTSGSFSYEQYF

v_gene: TRBV20-1
j_gene: TRBJ1-1
d_gene: -
abundance: many
CDR3nt: TGCAGTGCTAGGCCTCCAGCCTTGACAGGGAACACTGAAGCTTTCTTT
CDR3aa: CSARPPALTGNTEAFF

v_gene: TRBV7-2
j_gene: TRBJ1-1
d_gene: -
abundance: many
CDR3nt: TGTGCCAGCAGCCCCTACAGGAACACTGAAGCTTTCTTT
CDR3aa: CASSPYRNTEAFF

v_gene: TRBV2
j_gene: TRBJ1-1
d_gene: -
abundance: many
CDR3nt: TGTGCCAGCAGTGATGAGGTGAACACTGAAGCTTTCTTT
CDR3aa: CASSDEVNTEAFF

v_gene: TRBV2
j_gene: TRBJ1-3
d_gene: TRBD1
abundance: -
CDR3nt: TGTGCCAGCAGTGCCCAGGGGGTTTCTGGAAACACCATATATTTT
CDR3aa: CASSAQGVSGNTIYF

v_gene: TRBV5-1
j_gene: TRBJ2-1
d_gene: TRBD2
abundance: many
CDR3nt: TGCGCCAGCAGCTTGGCCCTGGGGACTAGCAACAATGAGCAGTTCTTC
CDR3aa: CASSLALGTSNNEQFF

v_gene: TRBV6-6
j_gene: TRBJ1-3
d_gene: -
abundance: many
CDR3nt: TGTGCCAGCAGTTACTCGGCAGGGAGTCTTCGCTCTGGAAACACCATATATTTT
CDR3aa: CASSYSAGSLRSGNTIYF

v_gene: TRBV29-1
j_gene: TRBJ1-5
d_gene: -
abundance: few
CDR3nt: TGCAGCGTTCTCACCCACGGGGACAATCAGCCCCAGCATTTT
CDR3aa: CSVLTHGDNQPQHF

v_gene: TRBV20-1
j_gene: TRBJ2-7
d_gene: -
abundance: many
CDR3nt: TGCAGTGCTAGAAGTGCTACTTACTACGAGCAGTACTTC
CDR3aa: CSARSATYYEQYF

v_gene: TRBV5-5
j_gene: TRBJ1-1
d_gene: -
abundance: many
CDR3nt: TGTGCCAGCAGCTCACCTTGGACAGCTATGAACACTGAAGCTTTCTTT
CDR3aa: CASSSPWTAMNTEAFF

v_gene: TRBV12-3/TRBV12-4
j_gene: TRBJ2-1
d_gene: -
abundance: many
CDR3nt: TGTGCCAGCAGCGGCGGGACTTCCGAGCAGTTCTTC
CDR3aa: CASSGGTSEQFF

v_gene: TRBV5-1
j_gene: TRBJ1-1
d_gene: -
abundance: many
CDR3nt: TGCGCCAGCAGCTTGTATGGCAGCAACACTGAAGCTTTCTTT
CDR3aa: CASSLYGSNTEAFF

v_gene: TRBV9
j_gene: TRBJ1-1
d_gene: -
abundance: few
CDR3nt: TGTGCCAGCAGCGTAGGGACTCCGACATTGTGGACTGAAGCTTTCTTT
CDR3aa: CASSVGTPTLWTEAFF

v_gene: TRBV19
j_gene: TRBJ2-7
d_gene: TRBD2
abundance: -
CDR3nt: TGTGCCAGTAGTATAGGACTAGCGGGAGTACACGAGCAGTACTTC
CDR3aa: CASSIGLAGVHEQYF

v_gene: TRBV29-1
j_gene: TRBJ2-1
d_gene: TRBD1
abundance: -
CDR3nt: TGCAGCGCCGCGGACAGGAAGATTTTGACTGAGCAGTTCTTC
CDR3aa: CSAADRKILTEQFF

v_gene: TRBV20-1
j_gene: TRBJ2-1
d_gene: -
abundance: many
CDR3nt: TGCAGTGCTCAAACAGGACGCTCCTACAATGAGCAGTTCTTC
CDR3aa: CSAQTGRSYNEQFF

v_gene: TRBV18
j_gene: TRBJ1-4
d_gene: TRBD1
abundance: -
CDR3nt: TGTGCCAGCTCACCACCCAAGGGGGCTTCGGACGAAAAACTGTTTTTT
CDR3aa: CASSPPKGASDEKLFF

v_gene: TRBV3-1
j_gene: TRBJ2-7
d_gene: -
abundance: -
CDR3nt: TGTGCCAGCAGCCGCATTGTGGGTTACGAGCAGTACTTC
CDR3aa: CASSRIVGYEQYF

v_gene: TRBV6-5
j_gene: TRBJ2-7
d_gene: -
abundance: -
CDR3nt: TGTGCCAGCAGTTACTCTTGGAGACAAAGTTACGAGCAGTACTTC
CDR3aa: CASSYSWRQSYEQYF

v_gene: TRBV29-1
j_gene: TRBJ1-2
d_gene: -
abundance: -
CDR3nt: TGCAGCGTTGAGCCAGGCTACACCTTC
CDR3aa: CSVEPGYTF

v_gene: TRBV3-1
j_gene: TRBJ2-5
d_gene: TRBD1
abundance: many
CDR3nt: TGTGCCAGCAGCCAAGGAGGGGGCGGGGAGACCCAGTACTTC
CDR3aa: CASSQGGGGETQYF

v_gene: TRBV2
j_gene: TRBJ1-5
d_gene: TRBD1
abundance: many
CDR3nt: TGTGCCAGCAGTGCGACAGGGCCCTATCAGCCCCAGCATTTT
CDR3aa: CASSATGPYQPQHF

v_gene: TRBV5-1
j_gene: TRBJ2-2
d_gene: TRBD1
abundance: -
CDR3nt: TGCGCCAGCAGCTCGGGACAGGTCACCGGGGAGCTGTTTTTT
CDR3aa: CASSSGQVTGELFF

v_gene: TRBV11-2
j_gene: TRBJ2-3
d_gene: -
abundance: many
CDR3nt: TGTGCCAGCAGCTCTGGACAAATTACGCAGTATTTT
CDR3aa: CASSSGQITQYF

v_gene: TRBV7-9
j_gene: TRBJ2-2
d_gene: -
abundance: many
CDR3nt: TGTGCCAGCAGCTCCGGGACTCCTCCCGGGGAGCTGTTTTTT
CDR3aa: CASSSGTPPGELFF

v_gene: TRBV20-1
j_gene: TRBJ1-5
d_gene: -
abundance: few
CDR3nt: TGCAGTACTGAAGACGGCCGTAGCAATCAGCCCCAGCATTTT
CDR3aa: CSTEDGRSNQPQHF

v_gene: TRBV12-3/TRBV12-4
j_gene: TRBJ2-1
d_gene: TRBD2
abundance: -
CDR3nt: TGTGCCAGCAGTCTTTATCCCTCGGGACTAGCGGGAGTATCCTACAATGAGCAGTTCTTC
CDR3aa: CASSLYPSGLAGVSYNEQFF

v_gene: TRBV7-9
j_gene: TRBJ2-7
d_gene: TRBD1
abundance: many
CDR3nt: TGTGCCAGCAGCTTACGACGGACAGGGCCCTACGAGCAGTACTTC
CDR3aa: CASSLRRTGPYEQYF

v_gene: TRBV7-9
j_gene: TRBJ2-7
d_gene: -
abundance: few
CDR3nt: TGTGCCAGTAGTGAAGGGAGGTCCTACGAGCAGTACTTC
CDR3aa: CASSEGRSYEQYF

v_gene: TRBV10-3
j_gene: TRBJ2-7
d_gene: -
abundance: many
CDR3nt: TGTGCCATCAGTGACTTAGGACGGTACACCTACGAGCAGTACTTC
CDR3aa: CAISDLGRYTYEQYF

v_gene: TRBV5-1
j_gene: TRBJ1-1
d_gene: -
abundance: many
CDR3nt: TGCGCCAGCAGCTCGACCTCAGGACAAGCTGTGAACACTGAAGCTTTCTTT
CDR3aa: CASSSTSGQAVNTEAFF

v_gene: TRBV20-1
j_gene: TRBJ2-7
d_gene: -
abundance: many
CDR3nt: TGCAGTGCTAGCCCCGCCGGAAGGGATGGTTACGAGCAGTACTTC
CDR3aa: CSASPAGRDGYEQYF